This is a list of T cell receptor beta chains from one sample in a study of blood T cells in healthy people across ages. TCRdb analysed the 5' RACE reads with MiXCR anew, one entry per CDR3 protein. The sample shows hundreds of thousands of distinct CDR3 sequences, roughly 60% of them seen only once. Sequencing used blood. Every receptor here comes from a man aged 25 to 40 in good health. The CDR3 runs from the conserved cysteine through the conserved F or W. A D gene is named only where the DNA matches it firmly. Clone size is not always given. Where it is, it says once, few, many or a class for expanded clones.

J gene: TRBJ2-3
D gene: NA
V gene: TRBV7-2
clone size: NA
CDR3 DNA: TGTGCCAGCAGCTTAGACGGAGGATCGTTAGATACGCAGTATTTT
CDR3 protein: CASSLDGGSLDTQYF

J gene: TRBJ1-1
D gene: NA
V gene: TRBV28
clone size: NA
CDR3 DNA: TGTGCCAGCCTGGGCTTAACGGGGACTGAAGCTTTCTTT
CDR3 protein: CASLGLTGTEAFF

J gene: TRBJ2-3
D gene: NA
V gene: TRBV20-1
clone size: few
CDR3 DNA: TGCAGTGCTAGTTCGCTAGCAGTCGTCACAGATACGCAGTATTTT
CDR3 protein: CSASSLAVVTDTQYF

J gene: TRBJ2-1
D gene: TRBD2
V gene: TRBV4-3
clone size: NA
CDR3 DNA: TGCGCCAGCAGCCAAGACCTTGGCGGGAGGGACTCCTACAATGAGCAGTTCTTC
CDR3 protein: CASSQDLGGRDSYNEQFF

J gene: TRBJ2-7
D gene: TRBD1
V gene: TRBV5-1
clone size: few
CDR3 DNA: TGCGCCAGCAGCTGGAGACAGGGCTACGAGCAGTACTTC
CDR3 protein: CASSWRQGYEQYF

J gene: TRBJ2-5
D gene: NA
V gene: TRBV7-8
clone size: NA
CDR3 DNA: TGTGCCAGCAGCTTGGGCAGATTGGAGACCCAGTACTTC
CDR3 protein: CASSLGRLETQYF

J gene: TRBJ1-2
D gene: NA
V gene: TRBV5-1
clone size: many
CDR3 DNA: TGCGCCAGCAAACAAGAGACGGGCAGGGGCTATGGCTACACCTTC
CDR3 protein: CASKQETGRGYGYTF

J gene: TRBJ2-5
D gene: NA
V gene: TRBV18
clone size: NA
CDR3 DNA: TGTGCCAGCTCACCTCTTAACAGGGACGGGGAGACCCAGTACTTC
CDR3 protein: CASSPLNRDGETQYF

J gene: TRBJ1-4
D gene: NA
V gene: TRBV2
clone size: NA
CDR3 DNA: TGTGCCAGCAGTGATCCCGCTCGTCCCGAAAAACTGTTTTTT
CDR3 protein: CASSDPARPEKLFF

J gene: TRBJ2-5
D gene: NA
V gene: TRBV7-2
clone size: few
CDR3 DNA: TGTGCCAGCAGCCCATTGGAGCGGACAAACAATGAGCAGTACTTC
CDR3 protein: CASSPLERTNNEQYF

J gene: TRBJ2-3
D gene: NA
V gene: TRBV10-3
clone size: few
CDR3 DNA: TGTGCCATCAGTGAGGTAGCTGCAGATACGCAGTATTTT
CDR3 protein: CAISEVAADTQYF

J gene: TRBJ2-5
D gene: TRBD2
V gene: TRBV5-1
clone size: few
CDR3 DNA: TGCGCCAGCACCCCACGGGAGGGCCGGAGTCAAGAGACCCAGTACTTC
CDR3 protein: CASTPREGRSQETQYF

J gene: TRBJ1-2
D gene: TRBD1
V gene: TRBV10-3
clone size: NA
CDR3 DNA: TGTGCCATCAGTGACGTGGGACAGATGAGTTATGGCTACACCTTC
CDR3 protein: CAISDVGQMSYGYTF

J gene: TRBJ2-5
D gene: TRBD2
V gene: TRBV29-1
clone size: NA
CDR3 DNA: TGCAGCGTCGAGACCCTAGCGGGACAAGAGACCCAGTACTTC
CDR3 protein: CSVETLAGQETQYF

J gene: TRBJ2-5
D gene: NA
V gene: TRBV4-2
clone size: NA
CDR3 DNA: TGTGCCAGCAGCCAAGAGTCCCTTGGCGGACCTTGGGAGACCCAGTACTTC
CDR3 protein: CASSQESLGGPWETQYF

J gene: TRBJ1-6
D gene: TRBD1
V gene: TRBV7-2
clone size: NA
CDR3 DNA: TGTGCCAGCAGCAGCAAGCAAGGGGGCATTGGTTCACCCCTCCACTTT
CDR3 protein: CASSSKQGGIGSPLHF

J gene: TRBJ2-7
D gene: TRBD2
V gene: TRBV3-1
clone size: NA
CDR3 DNA: TGTGCCAGCAGCCAACTTAGCGGGGTCGAGCAGTACTTC
CDR3 protein: CASSQLSGVEQYF

J gene: TRBJ1-1
D gene: NA
V gene: TRBV6-5
clone size: few
CDR3 DNA: TGTGCCAGCAAGTTGGTATCGGGCACTGAAGCTTTCTTT
CDR3 protein: CASKLVSGTEAFF

J gene: TRBJ1-5
D gene: NA
V gene: TRBV29-1
clone size: NA
CDR3 DNA: TGCAGCGTTGAATACCGGGGAGGCCAGCATTTT
CDR3 protein: CSVEYRGGQHF

J gene: TRBJ1-2
D gene: TRBD1
V gene: TRBV18
clone size: NA
CDR3 DNA: TGTGCCAGCTCATCGGGACAGGGCCCTAACTATGGCTACACCTTC
CDR3 protein: CASSSGQGPNYGYTF

J gene: TRBJ1-1
D gene: NA
V gene: TRBV12-3/TRBV12-4
clone size: few
CDR3 DNA: TGTGCCAGCAGTGCCGACAGGTTCGAGCTTAAAGCTTTCTTT
CDR3 protein: CASSADRFELKAFF

J gene: TRBJ2-3
D gene: NA
V gene: TRBV7-2
clone size: once
CDR3 DNA: TGTGCCAGCAGCTTATACACACTAGGAGATACGCAGTATTTT
CDR3 protein: CASSLYTLGDTQYF

J gene: TRBJ2-3
D gene: NA
V gene: TRBV5-6
clone size: NA
CDR3 DNA: TGTGCCAGCAGCTCAGCTTTAAGCCGGAGCACAGATACGCAGTATTTT
CDR3 protein: CASSSALSRSTDTQYF

J gene: TRBJ2-7
D gene: NA
V gene: TRBV5-1
clone size: few
CDR3 DNA: TGCGCCAGCAGCTTGGCCAGGGTAAGCGAGCAGTACTTC
CDR3 protein: CASSLARVSEQYF

J gene: TRBJ2-7
D gene: NA
V gene: TRBV24-1
clone size: NA
CDR3 DNA: TGTGCCACCAGTGTGGGGGGCCGGAATGAGCAGTACTTC
CDR3 protein: CATSVGGRNEQYF

J gene: TRBJ2-4
D gene: NA
V gene: TRBV4-1
clone size: NA
CDR3 DNA: TGCGCCAGCAGCCATGATAGGGGAGCCAAAAACATTCAGTACTTC
CDR3 protein: CASSHDRGAKNIQYF

J gene: TRBJ2-1
D gene: TRBD2
V gene: TRBV4-2
clone size: few
CDR3 DNA: TGTGCCAGCAGCCCTACTTTCAGCGGGGGGCAGTTCTTC
CDR3 protein: CASSPTFSGGQFF

J gene: TRBJ2-1
D gene: TRBD1
V gene: TRBV15
clone size: NA
CDR3 DNA: TGTGCCACCAGAAAACAGGGGGCTTGGAACAATGAGCAGTTCTTC
CDR3 protein: CATRKQGAWNNEQFF

J gene: TRBJ2-1
D gene: NA
V gene: TRBV12-3/TRBV12-4
clone size: NA
CDR3 DNA: TGTGCCAGCACCTTTTACCCCCTTTCGGGGACCTCCTACAATGGGCAGTTCTTC
CDR3 protein: CASTFYPLSGTSYNGQFF

J gene: TRBJ1-2
D gene: TRBD1
V gene: TRBV20-1
clone size: many
CDR3 DNA: TGCAGTGCTAGAGATTTGCGGACAGGGGACTATGGCTACACCTTC
CDR3 protein: CSARDLRTGDYGYTF

J gene: TRBJ2-3
D gene: NA
V gene: TRBV20-1
clone size: few
CDR3 DNA: TGCAGTGCTGGCACCACAGATACGCAGTATTTT
CDR3 protein: CSAGTTDTQYF

J gene: TRBJ2-1
D gene: TRBD2
V gene: TRBV12-3/TRBV12-4
clone size: NA
CDR3 DNA: TGTGCCAGCAGTTTAACTAGCGGGAGATTAGGGTTTGAGCAGTTCTTC
CDR3 protein: CASSLTSGRLGFEQFF

J gene: TRBJ2-5
D gene: NA
V gene: TRBV9
clone size: NA
CDR3 DNA: TGTGCCAGCAGCGAGCAAGACAGACCTCTCCAAGAGACCCAGTACTTC
CDR3 protein: CASSEQDRPLQETQYF

J gene: TRBJ2-3
D gene: TRBD1
V gene: TRBV20-1
clone size: NA
CDR3 DNA: TGCACACCGGGACAGGGTGCCGATACGCAGTATTTT
CDR3 protein: CTPGQGADTQYF

J gene: TRBJ2-5
D gene: TRBD1
V gene: TRBV7-9
clone size: NA
CDR3 DNA: TGTGCCAGCAGCAGCCGGGACAGGGATGAGGAGACCCAGTACTTC
CDR3 protein: CASSSRDRDEETQYF

J gene: TRBJ2-3
D gene: NA
V gene: TRBV12-3/TRBV12-4
clone size: NA
CDR3 DNA: TGTGCCAGCAGACTCACCTGGACGCCCCCTCTCACAGATACGCAGTATTTT
CDR3 protein: CASRLTWTPPLTDTQYF

J gene: TRBJ2-7
D gene: NA
V gene: TRBV12-3/TRBV12-4
clone size: few
CDR3 DNA: TGTGCCAGCAGTCCCTCGGCAGGGCGCTCCTACGAGCAGTACTTC
CDR3 protein: CASSPSAGRSYEQYF

J gene: TRBJ2-1
D gene: TRBD2
V gene: TRBV27
clone size: NA
CDR3 DNA: TGTGCCAGCAGTTTTACTGCTAGCGGGGGGGCAAATGAGCAGTTCTTC
CDR3 protein: CASSFTASGGANEQFF

J gene: TRBJ2-1
D gene: TRBD1
V gene: TRBV10-3
clone size: NA
CDR3 DNA: TGTGCCATAACACCGGGACAGGGGGTGGGTGAGCAGTTCTTC
CDR3 protein: CAITPGQGVGEQFF

J gene: TRBJ2-7
D gene: TRBD1
V gene: TRBV20-1
clone size: NA
CDR3 DNA: TGCAGTGCAAACCGGGACAGGGGCGCCTACGAGCAGTACTTC
CDR3 protein: CSANRDRGAYEQYF

J gene: TRBJ1-4
D gene: NA
V gene: TRBV6-5
clone size: NA
CDR3 DNA: TGTGCCAGCAGCCCGGACAGAGCAGAAAAACTGTTTTTT
CDR3 protein: CASSPDRAEKLFF